What follows are 24 T cell receptor beta chains derived from one specimen sequenced in a study of blood T cell repertoires in COVID-19. Some clones are missing from TCRdb's copy, which holds only in-frame ones; the method was immunoSEQ multiplex PCR. Among fewer than 350,000 clones listed, 75% to 90% were seen once. The sequencing input was PBMCs or T cells enriched from blood (not recorded which). The receptors were gathered from a man aged 30 to 45 who had recovered from COVID-19.

The chain links TRBV18 to TRBJ1-3, with unresolved D. This CDR3 comprises 15 residues. The germline V and J ends were trimmed by 3 bases and 0 bases, with 9 bases remaining between them. Germline CDR1 and CDR2: KGHSH and LQKENI. The CDR3 spells CASSPNTVSGNTIYF. DNA of the CDR3: TGTGCCAGCTCACCCAATACAGTCTCTGGAAACACCATATATTTT.

This clone appeared a few times. The J gene is TRBJ1-5, the V gene TRBV10-1; D not resolved. The V gene lost 7 bases and the J gene lost 6 bases, with 16 bases spanning the gap. Germline CDR1 WNHNN, CDR2 SYGVQD (reference sequence). This CDR3 has 14 residues. The CDR3: CASTKEERCQPQHF. In DNA form, the CDR3 reads TGCGCCAGCACGAAAGAGGAACGGTGTCAGCCCCAGCATTTT.

The J gene is TRBJ1-2, the V gene TRBV5-8, with 9 positions matching TRBD1. CDR1 and CDR2 (germline): SGHTS, YDEGEE. V was clipped by 4 bases and J by 5 bases; unmatched bases: 15. The CDR3 is 17 residues long. CDR3 sequence: CASSVTPQDRGLYGYTF. In nucleotides, the CDR3 is TGTGCCAGCAGCGTTACCCCCCAGGACAGGGGATTATATGGCTACACCTTC.

V and J are TRBV9 and TRBJ1-2, with D unclear. The CDR3 is made up of 13 amino acids. Trimming removed 4 bases from V and 5 bases from J, with 12 bases in between. Germline assignment: CDR1 SGDLS and CDR2 YYNGEE. DNA for the CDR3: TGTGCCAGCAGCTCGGGGTCCAGTTATGGCTACACCTTC. Residues: CASSSGSSYGYTF.

As DNA, the CDR3 is TGTGCCAGCAGGGGGCCGGGCACAGATACGCAGTATTTT. This encodes CASRGPGTDTQYF. V usage is TRBV2 and J usage is TRBJ2-3, with a weak D call TRBD1 (5 bases). Germline V lookup: CDR1 SNHLY, CDR2 FYNNEI. V lost 6 bases and J 1 base, leaving 8 bases between the germline ends. The CDR3 totals 13 residues.

This sequence joins TRBV3-1 (or the pseudogene TRBV3-2) and TRBJ2-6; possibly TRBD1 for D (5 bases). This CDR3 comprises 17 residues. V was clipped by 4 bases and J by 1 base, with 14 bases between them. Germline V lookup: CDR1 LGHDT, CDR2 YNNKEL (reference sequence). The CDR3 region is CASSPTVFSSGANVLTF. Here the CDR3 DNA reads TGTGCCAGCAGCCCGACAGTTTTCTCGTCTGGGGCCAACGTCCTGACTTTC.

The rearrangement joins TRBV30 to TRBJ2-5, with a weak D call TRBD2 (6 bases). Looked up from germline, CDR1 is GTSNPN and CDR2 is SVGIG (reference sequence). The CDR3 has 13 residues. V was trimmed by 2 bases and J by 2 bases, leaving 9 bases between them. DNA for the CDR3: TGTGCCTGGAGTCCGGGACTTCAAGAGACCCAGTACTTC. Translating it yields CAWSPGLQETQYF.

This chain connects TRBV29-1 to TRBJ1-3, with D unresolved. The V gene's germline CDR1 is SQVTM and CDR2 ANQGSEA. The CDR3 is made up of 16 amino acids. With 0 bases removed from V and 0 bases from J, the gap between germline ends came to 12 bases. CDR3 bases: TGCAGCGTTGAAGAGATGAGGAAAGGCTCTGGAAACACCATATATTTT. It is translated as CSVEEMRKGSGNTIYF.

This sequence joins TRBV3-1 (or the pseudogene TRBV3-2) and TRBJ2-1; 9 nucleotides line up with TRBD2. The CDR3 consists of 17 residues. Per the germline V gene, CDR1 is LGHDT and CDR2 is YNNKEL (reference sequence). Trimming removed 2 bases from V and 6 bases from J; junction bases left unmatched: 11. The CDR3: CASSQNPGGLASNEQFF. CDR3 in DNA: TGTGCCAGCAGCCAAAATCCGGGAGGACTAGCGTCCAATGAGCAGTTCTTC.

This chain joins TRBV7-2 and TRBJ1-1; weak D call: TRBD1 (5 bases). In germline, CDR1 is SGHTA, CDR2 FQGNSA. The CDR3 sequence is 15 residues long. V gave up 4 bases and J gave up 1 base, with 13 bases separating them. CDR3 sequence: CASSWGPPGNTEAFF. The CDR3 nucleotides are TGTGCCAGCAGCTGGGGCCCTCCTGGGAACACTGAAGCTTTCTTT. Full variable domain (outside the CDR3, taken from reference TRBV7-2 and TRBJ1-1): GAGVSQSPSNKVTEKGKDVELRCDPISGHTALYWYRQSLGQGLEFLIYFQGNSAPDKSGLPSDRFSAERTGGSVSTLTIQRTQQEDSAVYLCASSWGPPGNTEAFFGQGTRLTVV.

Points on this clone: The same CDR3 also results from other DNA sequences found in this sample. The chain joins TRBV2 to TRBJ1-1, with 7 bases aligning to TRBD1. Germline CDR1 SNHLY, CDR2 FYNNEI. This CDR3 region has 13 residues. V shed 9 bases, J shed 2 bases, and the junction held 6 bases outside the gene matches. The CDR3 loop is CASSGQPNTEAFF. The CDR3 DNA reads as TGTGCCAGTTCGGGACAGCCCAACACTGAAGCTTTCTTT.

CDR3: CASSQLGTGVYNEQFF. The CDR3 coding sequence is TGTGCCAGCAGCCAACTAGGGACAGGGGTCTACAATGAGCAGTTCTTC. This chain joins TRBV3-1 (or the pseudogene TRBV3-2) and TRBJ2-1, with 10 bases fitting TRBD1. The CDR3 sequence is 16 residues long. The germline gives CDR1 LGHDT, CDR2 YNNKEL (reference sequence). With V trimmed by 2 bases and J by 3 bases, 4 bases remained unmatched.

This clone was detected a few times. This chain joins TRBV2 and TRBJ1-5; possibly TRBD1 for D (5 bases). Trimming stripped 3 bases from V and 5 bases from J, with 26 bases between. Germline assignment: CDR1 SNHLY and CDR2 FYNNEI. The CDR3 has 19 residues. The CDR3 DNA follows: TGTGCCAGCAGTGAGGGTTCTTTTAGGGGCAGGGTCTCGGATCAGCCCCAGCATTTT. Translating it yields CASSEGSFRGRVSDQPQHF.

The V gene is TRBV20-1, the J gene TRBJ2-2; no clear D gene. The CDR3 covers 11 residues. Trimming left V 3 bases short and J 4 bases short, with 3 bases between. Germline V gene lookup returns CDR1 DFQATT and CDR2 SNEGSKA (reference sequence). CDR3 nucleotides: TGCAGTGCTAGCATCACCGGGGAGCTGTTTTTT. Its protein product is CSASITGELFF.

The chain carries TRBV3-1 (or the pseudogene TRBV3-2) and TRBJ1-5; TRBD1 aligns across 7 bases. In germline, CDR1 is LGHDT, CDR2 YNNKEL (reference sequence). J was trimmed by 6 bases and V by 4 bases; bases with no gene match: 18. This CDR3 contains 18 residues. CDR3 region: CASSRSIDKGGLGQPQHF. The DNA of the CDR3 is TGTGCCAGCAGCCGAAGCATCGATAAAGGGGGCCTTGGTCAGCCCCAGCATTTT.

V and J are TRBV7-2 and TRBJ1-1; D unresolved. Germline CDR1 reads SGHTA; CDR2 reads FQGNSA. V shed 3 bases and J shed 5 bases, with 13 bases lying between them. The CDR3 covers 14 residues. The CDR3 coding sequence is TGTGCCAGCAGCTTCAATTCCCGCGGAACTGAAGCTTTCTTT. Its protein is CASSFNSRGTEAFF.

V usage is TRBV4-3 and J usage is TRBJ2-1; 7 positions agree with TRBD1. J gave up 5 bases and V 4 bases, and 11 bases lay outside the gene matches. The CDR3 runs to 16 residues. CDR1 is LGHNA and CDR2 is YSLEER in the germline V gene. CDR3 bases: TGCGCCAGCAGCCCCCTGACAGGGATGCCCAACAATGAGCAGTTCTTC. Its protein is CASSPLTGMPNNEQFF.

The chain recombines TRBV14 with TRBJ2-7; TRBD2 matches 11 bases. CDR3 length: 18 residues. Germline V CDR1 and CDR2: SGHDN, FVKESK. The J segment lost 3 bases and the V segment lost 3 bases, leaving 13 bases of the junction unmatched. CDR3 nucleotides: TGTGCCAGCAGCCACGGACTCATCAGACTAGCGGGGTACTACGAGCAGTACTTC. Amino acid sequence: CASSHGLIRLAGYYEQYF.

The gene calls are TRBV4-3 and TRBJ1-2; 7 bases are shared with TRBD1. In germline, CDR1 is LGHNA, CDR2 YSLEER. CDR3 length equals 21 residues. Trimming took 0 bases from V and 2 from J; bases not matched to a gene: 21. The CDR3 DNA sequence: TGCGCCAGCAGCCAAGATCGAACGGGACAGCGTAGTCCTGGAAGGAACTATGGCTACACCTTC. Residues: CASSQDRTGQRSPGRNYGYTF.

This rearrangement joins TRBV10-2 to TRBJ2-3, with 11 bases identical to TRBD2. The CDR3 is made up of 15 amino acids. Looked up from germline, CDR1 is WSHSY and CDR2 is SAAADI. V lost 4 bases to trimming and J lost 3 bases; unmatched junction nucleotides: 3. The CDR3 here is CASSVTSGETDTQYF. Here the CDR3 DNA reads TGCGCCAGCAGTGTGACTAGCGGGGAGACAGATACGCAGTATTTT.

The rearrangement joins TRBV3-1 (or the pseudogene TRBV3-2) to TRBJ1-4; D is perhaps TRBD1 (6 bases). CDR3 length equals 16 residues. V dropped 1 base and J dropped 2 bases, with 11 bases sitting between them. Germline loops: CDR1 LGHDT, CDR2 YNNKEL (reference sequence). CDR3 region: CASSQAQGLTNEKLFF. Written as DNA, the CDR3 is TGTGCCAGCAGCCAAGCACAGGGATTGACTAATGAAAAACTGTTTTTT.

This clone was picked up one time. This chain joins TRBV7-9 and TRBJ1-2; 9 nucleotides agree with TRBD1. Trimming cost V 7 bases and J 4 bases; bases outside gene matches: 19. The CDR3 runs to 18 residues. Germline V gene data show CDR1 as SEHNR and CDR2 as FQNEAQ (reference sequence). The CDR3 reads CASITARDRDFRSYGYTF. CDR3 DNA: TGTGCCAGCATCACCGCCCGGGACAGGGATTTCCGTTCCTATGGCTACACCTTC.

The J gene is TRBJ2-7, the V gene TRBV2; 7 bases are a match to TRBD1. After removal of 6 bases from V and 6 bases from J, the junction contained 11 bases not matched to a gene. In germline, CDR1 is SNHLY, CDR2 FYNNEI. This CDR3 region has 14 residues. The CDR3 protein is CASRSRQGSAEQYF. CDR3 sequence (DNA): TGTGCCAGCAGGAGTAGACAGGGATCCGCCGAGCAGTACTTC.

The chain uses TRBV3-1 (or the pseudogene TRBV3-2) and TRBJ1-2; 7 bases align to TRBD1. The ends lost 3 bases at V and 4 bases at J; junction bases unmatched: 5. The CDR3 is 14 residues long. Germline CDR1 LGHDT, CDR2 YNNKEL (reference sequence). The CDR3 bases are TGTGCCAGCAGCCAGGCGGGACAGATCTATGGCTACACCTTC. It translates to CASSQAGQIYGYTF.